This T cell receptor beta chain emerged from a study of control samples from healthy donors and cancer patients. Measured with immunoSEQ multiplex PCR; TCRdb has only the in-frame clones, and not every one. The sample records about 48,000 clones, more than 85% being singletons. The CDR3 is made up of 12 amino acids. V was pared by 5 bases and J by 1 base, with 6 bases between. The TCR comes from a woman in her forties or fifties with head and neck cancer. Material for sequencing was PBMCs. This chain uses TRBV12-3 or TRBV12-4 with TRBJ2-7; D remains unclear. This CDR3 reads CASSRKSYEQYF. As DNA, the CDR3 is TGTGCCAGCAGTCGAAAATCCTACGAGCAGTACTTC.